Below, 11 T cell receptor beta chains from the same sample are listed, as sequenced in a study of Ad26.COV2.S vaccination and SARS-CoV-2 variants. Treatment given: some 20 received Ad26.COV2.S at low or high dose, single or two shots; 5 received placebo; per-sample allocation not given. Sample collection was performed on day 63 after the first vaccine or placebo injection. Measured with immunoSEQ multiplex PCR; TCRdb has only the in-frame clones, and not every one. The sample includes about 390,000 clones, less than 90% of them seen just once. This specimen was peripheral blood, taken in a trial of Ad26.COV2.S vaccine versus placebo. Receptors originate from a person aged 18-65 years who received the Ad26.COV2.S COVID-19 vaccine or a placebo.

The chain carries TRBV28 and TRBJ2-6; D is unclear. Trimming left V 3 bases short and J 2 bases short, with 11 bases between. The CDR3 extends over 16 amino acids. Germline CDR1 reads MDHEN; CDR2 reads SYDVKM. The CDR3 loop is CASSLADKAGANVLTF. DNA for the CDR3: TGTGCCAGCAGTTTGGCCGACAAGGCTGGGGCCAACGTCCTGACTTTC.

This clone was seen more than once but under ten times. The DNA of the CDR3 is TGTGCCAGCAGGTGGGGCGGGGTCCCCTACAATGAGCAGTTCTTC. Its protein product is CASRWGGVPYNEQFF. V is TRBV6-5 and J is TRBJ2-1; D possibly corresponds to TRBD2 (6 bases). The CDR3 length is 15 residues. Germline V gene lookup returns CDR1 MNHEY and CDR2 SVGAGI. V lost 6 bases to trimming and J lost 2 bases, with 14 bases between them.

In DNA, the CDR3 is TGTGCCAGCAGCTTCCGGGACACTCCGAACACTGAAGCTTTCTTT. Residues: CASSFRDTPNTEAFF. The chain employs TRBV5-6 and TRBJ1-1, with D perhaps matching TRBD1 (6 bases). CDR1 is SGHDT, CDR2 YYEEEE, per germline. The CDR3 extends over 15 amino acids. The germline V and J ends were trimmed by 2 bases and 1 base, with 12 bases remaining between them.

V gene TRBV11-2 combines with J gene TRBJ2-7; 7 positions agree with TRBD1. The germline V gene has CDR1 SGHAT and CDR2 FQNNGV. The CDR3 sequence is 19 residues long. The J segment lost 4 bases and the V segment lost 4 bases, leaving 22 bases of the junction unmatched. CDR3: CASSSIVAVTGVPAYEQYF. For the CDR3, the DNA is TGTGCCAGCAGCTCGATCGTAGCCGTAACAGGGGTACCCGCTTACGAGCAGTACTTC.

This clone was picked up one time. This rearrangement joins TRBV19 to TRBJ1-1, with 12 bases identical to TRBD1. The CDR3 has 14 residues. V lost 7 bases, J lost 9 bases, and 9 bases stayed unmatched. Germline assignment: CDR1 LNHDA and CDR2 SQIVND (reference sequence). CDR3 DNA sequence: TGTGCCAGTACCATGGAGGGACAGGGGGCGAAAGCTTTCTTT. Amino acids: CASTMEGQGAKAFF. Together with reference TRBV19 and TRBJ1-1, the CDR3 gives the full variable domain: DGGITQSPKYLFRKEGQNVTLSCEQNLNHDAMYWYRQDPGQGLRLIYYSQIVNDFQKGDIAEGYSVSREKKESFPLTVTSAQKNPTAFYLCASTMEGQGAKAFFGQGTRLTVV.

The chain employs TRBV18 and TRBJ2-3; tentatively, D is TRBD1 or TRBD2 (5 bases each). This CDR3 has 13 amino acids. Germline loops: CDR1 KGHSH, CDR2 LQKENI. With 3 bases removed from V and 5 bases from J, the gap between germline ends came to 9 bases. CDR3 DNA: TGTGCCAGCTCACCGGGACCTGAAGATACGCAGTATTTT. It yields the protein CASSPGPEDTQYF.

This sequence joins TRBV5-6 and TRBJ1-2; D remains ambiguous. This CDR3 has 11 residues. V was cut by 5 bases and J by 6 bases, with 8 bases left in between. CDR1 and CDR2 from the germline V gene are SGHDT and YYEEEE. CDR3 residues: CASSSLDGYTF. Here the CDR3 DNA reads TGTGCCAGCAGTTCTCTAGATGGCTACACCTTC.

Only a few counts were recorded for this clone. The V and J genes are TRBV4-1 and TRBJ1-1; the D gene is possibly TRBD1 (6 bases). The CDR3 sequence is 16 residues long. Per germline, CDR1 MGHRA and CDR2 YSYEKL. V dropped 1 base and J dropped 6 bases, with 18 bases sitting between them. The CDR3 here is CASSQANLGARAEAFF. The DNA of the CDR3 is TGCGCCAGCAGCCAAGCAAATCTGGGGGCAAGGGCTGAAGCTTTCTTT.

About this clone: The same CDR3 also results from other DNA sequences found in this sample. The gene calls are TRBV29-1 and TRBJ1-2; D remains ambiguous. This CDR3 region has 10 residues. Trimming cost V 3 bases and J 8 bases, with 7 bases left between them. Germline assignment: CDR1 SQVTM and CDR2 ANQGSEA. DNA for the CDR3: TGCAGCGTTGATATAGGGGGCTACACCTTC. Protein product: CSVDIGGYTF.

CDR3 region: CSAQRTDTQYF. The CDR3, as DNA: TGCAGTGCCCAACGGACAGATACGCAGTATTTT. This rearrangement joins TRBV20-1 to TRBJ2-3; D uncertain. This CDR3 is built from 11 residues. Germline CDR1 reads DFQATT; CDR2 reads SNEGSKA (reference sequence). V shed 6 bases and J shed 3 bases, with 7 bases lying between them.

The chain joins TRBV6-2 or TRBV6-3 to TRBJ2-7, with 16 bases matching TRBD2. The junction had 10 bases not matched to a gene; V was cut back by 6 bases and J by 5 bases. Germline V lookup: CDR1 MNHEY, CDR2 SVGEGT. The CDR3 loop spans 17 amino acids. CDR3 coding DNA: TGTGCCAGCAGCCTCCCGGGACTAGCGGGGGGGCCCCACGAGCAGTACTTC. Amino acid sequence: CASSLPGLAGGPHEQYF.